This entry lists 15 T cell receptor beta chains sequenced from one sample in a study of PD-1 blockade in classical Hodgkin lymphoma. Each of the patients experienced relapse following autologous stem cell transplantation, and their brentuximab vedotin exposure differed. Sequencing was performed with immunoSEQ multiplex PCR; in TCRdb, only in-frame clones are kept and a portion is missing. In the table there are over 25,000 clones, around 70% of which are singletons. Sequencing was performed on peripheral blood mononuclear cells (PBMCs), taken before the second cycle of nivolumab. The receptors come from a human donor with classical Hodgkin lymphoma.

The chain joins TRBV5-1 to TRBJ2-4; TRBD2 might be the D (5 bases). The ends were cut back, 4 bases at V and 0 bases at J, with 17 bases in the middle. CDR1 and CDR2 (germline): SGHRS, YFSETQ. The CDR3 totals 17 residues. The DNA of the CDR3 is TGCGCCAGCAGCCTTACCAACGGGGAAATAGCCAAAAACATTCAGTACTTC. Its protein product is CASSLTNGEIAKNIQYF.

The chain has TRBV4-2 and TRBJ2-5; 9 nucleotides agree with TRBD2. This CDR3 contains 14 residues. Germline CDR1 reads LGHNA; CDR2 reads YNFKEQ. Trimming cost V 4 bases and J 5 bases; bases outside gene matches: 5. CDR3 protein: CASSPSSGEETQYF. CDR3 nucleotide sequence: TGTGCCAGCAGCCCATCTAGCGGGGAGGAGACCCAGTACTTC.

Here the CDR3 reads CSVEGGHPGELFF. In DNA, the CDR3 is TGCAGCGTTGAAGGGGGACACCCCGGGGAGCTGTTTTTT. V usage is TRBV29-1 and J usage is TRBJ2-2; a possible D gene is TRBD1 (6 bases). Germline CDR1 SQVTM, CDR2 ANQGSEA. The CDR3 is 13 amino acids. V lost 1 base and J 6 bases, leaving 9 bases between the germline ends.

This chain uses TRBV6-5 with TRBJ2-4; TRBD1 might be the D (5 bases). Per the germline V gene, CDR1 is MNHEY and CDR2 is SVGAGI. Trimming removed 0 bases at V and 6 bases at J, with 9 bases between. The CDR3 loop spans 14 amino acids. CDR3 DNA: TGTGCCAGCAGTTACTCGATGGACATAAACATTCAGTACTTC. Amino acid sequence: CASSYSMDINIQYF.

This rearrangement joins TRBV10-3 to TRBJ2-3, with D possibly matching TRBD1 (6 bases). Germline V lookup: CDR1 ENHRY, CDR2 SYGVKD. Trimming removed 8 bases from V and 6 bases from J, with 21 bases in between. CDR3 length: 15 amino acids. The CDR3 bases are TGTGCCATCCGTAGTTCGGGACAAAGGTGGGATACGCAGTATTTT. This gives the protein CAIRSSGQRWDTQYF.

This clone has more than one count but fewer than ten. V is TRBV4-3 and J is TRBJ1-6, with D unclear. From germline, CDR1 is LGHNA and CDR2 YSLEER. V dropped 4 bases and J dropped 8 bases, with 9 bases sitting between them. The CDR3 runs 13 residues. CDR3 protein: CASSPIGDSPLHF. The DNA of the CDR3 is TGCGCCAGCAGCCCCATAGGAGATTCACCCCTCCACTTT.

The CDR3 DNA is TGCAGCGCCTTGACGGGAGGAAGTAGCAATCAGCCCCAGCATTTT. As protein: CSALTGGSSNQPQHF. The rearrangement links TRBV29-1 to TRBJ1-5, with unresolved D. Trimming left V 7 bases short and J 0 bases short, with 16 bases between. The CDR3 extends over 15 amino acids. Germline CDR1 reads SQVTM; CDR2 reads ANQGSEA.

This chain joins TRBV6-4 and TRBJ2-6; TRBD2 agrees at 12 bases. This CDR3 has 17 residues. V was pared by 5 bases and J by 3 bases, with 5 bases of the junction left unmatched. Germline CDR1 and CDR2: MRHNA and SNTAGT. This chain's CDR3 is CASSPTSGGVGANVLTF. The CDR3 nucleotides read TGTGCCAGCAGTCCGACTAGCGGGGGCGTTGGGGCCAACGTCCTGACTTTC.

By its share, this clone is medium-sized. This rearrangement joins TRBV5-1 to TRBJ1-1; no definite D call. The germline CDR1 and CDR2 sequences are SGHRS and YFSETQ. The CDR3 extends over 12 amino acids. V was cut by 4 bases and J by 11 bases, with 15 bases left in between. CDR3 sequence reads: CASSPGPVGAFF. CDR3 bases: TGCGCCAGCAGCCCAGGACCCGTGGGCGCTTTCTTT.

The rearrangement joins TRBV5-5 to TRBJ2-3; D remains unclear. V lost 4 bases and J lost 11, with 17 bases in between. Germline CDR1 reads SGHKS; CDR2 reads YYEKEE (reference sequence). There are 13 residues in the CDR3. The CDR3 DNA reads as TGTGCCAGCAGCACGGGCGGCCGAGTCCGGCAGTATTTT. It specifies CASSTGGRVRQYF.

CDR3 nucleotides: TGTGCCAGCAGCTTCCGGGGGAAATCCTCCTACGAGCAGTACTTC. Translating it yields CASSFRGKSSYEQYF. The rearrangement links TRBV13 to TRBJ2-7; D possibly corresponds to TRBD2 (6 bases). V lost 3 bases and J lost 0, with 12 bases in between. The CDR3 extends over 15 amino acids. Germline V gives CDR1 PRHDT, CDR2 FYEKMQ (reference sequence).

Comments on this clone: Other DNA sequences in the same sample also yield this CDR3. The CDR3: CAWSASRDFRYEQYF. CDR3 nucleotides: TGTGCCTGGAGTGCCTCAAGGGACTTTAGGTACGAGCAGTACTTC. The V and J genes are TRBV30 and TRBJ2-7, with D possibly matching TRBD2 (6 bases). The V and J ends lost 1 base and 4 bases respectively, with 17 bases between them. Per germline, CDR1 GTSNPN and CDR2 SVGIG (reference sequence). The CDR3 has 15 amino acids.

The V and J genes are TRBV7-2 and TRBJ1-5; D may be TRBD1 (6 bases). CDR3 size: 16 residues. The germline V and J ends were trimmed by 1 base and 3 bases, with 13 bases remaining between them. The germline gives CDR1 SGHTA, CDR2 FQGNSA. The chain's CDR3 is CASSLGLRGDNQPQHF. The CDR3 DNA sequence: TGTGCCAGCAGCTTAGGCTTAAGGGGGGACAATCAGCCCCAGCATTTT.

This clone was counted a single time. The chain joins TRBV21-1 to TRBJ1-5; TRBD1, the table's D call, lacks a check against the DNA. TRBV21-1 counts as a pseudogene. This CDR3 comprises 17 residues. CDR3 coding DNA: TGTGCCAGCAGCAGCCCCTGGGGGCCCCCGAACAATCAGCCCCAGCATTTT. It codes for CASSSPWGPPNNQPQHF.

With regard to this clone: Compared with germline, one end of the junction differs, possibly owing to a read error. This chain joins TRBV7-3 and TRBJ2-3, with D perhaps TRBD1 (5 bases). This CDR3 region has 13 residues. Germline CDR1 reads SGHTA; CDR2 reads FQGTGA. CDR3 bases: TGTGCCGGCAGCTTAGGGGAAGGAAATACGCAGTATTTT. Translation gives CAGSLGEGNTQYF.